In this sample, the clone carrying this TCR beta chain turned up once. This sample stems from a study of blood T cells in healthy people across ages. Across the whole study: Template switching retrieved approximately one barcoded beta molecule for each two T cells.

Germline V gives CDR1 MRHNA, CDR2 SNTAGT. The CDR3 has 15 amino acids. The V end was cut by 5 bases, the J end by 4 bases, with 17 bases between. The authors ran a second PCR of about 7 to 11 cycles using a sample-barcoded 5' primer and a J-beta primer mix. The authors tagged each cDNA molecule using a template-switch adaptor with 12 random nucleotides. TCRdb analysed the 5' RACE reads with MiXCR anew, one entry per CDR3 protein. Of 1.5 million to 2 million distinct CDR3 sequences in the sample, roughly 49% were seen once. This sequence joins TRBV6-4 and TRBJ1-2, with a weak D call TRBD1 (6 bases). The receptor's source is a woman between 35 and 50 years old in good health. What was sequenced was blood. In DNA, the CDR3 is TGTGCCAGCAGTCTCGAGGGGGGAGAGAGCTATGGCTACACCTTC. Translated: CASSLEGGESYGYTF.